Shown below are 13 T cell receptor beta chains from a single sample sequenced in a study of TIL therapy for anti-PD-1-resistant metastatic lung cancer. Time point specified: pre-treatment sample, taken before nivolumab and TIL therapy. This was the immunoSEQ v3 assay. Data came from immunoSEQ multiplex PCR; TCRdb stores just in-frame clones and leaves some out. The sample shows 60,000 or so clones, around 69% of them seen only once. This material consisted of blood, taken at baseline. The receptors originated from a person aged 25-85 years with non-small cell lung cancer.

The chain uses TRBV18 and TRBJ1-2, with D unresolved. The CDR3 is 14 amino acids. Between the trimmed V and J ends, which lost 3 bases and 4 bases, there was a span of 12 bases. Germline loops: CDR1 KGHSH, CDR2 LQKENI. CDR3 in amino acids: CASSPGSPGYGYTF. DNA for the CDR3: TGTGCCAGCTCACCCGGGTCGCCGGGCTATGGCTACACCTTC.

This clone has only one observation. This chain connects TRBV6-5 to TRBJ1-6; the D is unclear. CDR3 length equals 11 residues. Trimming stripped 6 bases from V and 12 bases from J, with 9 bases between. Germline V gene sequence: CDR1 MNHEY, CDR2 SVGAGI. The CDR3 DNA is TGTGCCAGCAGGTTACGGGGACCCCTCCACTTT. Protein product: CASRLRGPLHF.

The V and J genes are TRBV7-9 and TRBJ2-7; no firm D call. Germline lookup yields CDR1 SEHNR and CDR2 FQNEAQ (reference sequence). V lost 5 bases to trimming and J lost 2 bases, with 19 bases between them. The CDR3 consists of 16 residues. The CDR3 nucleotides read TGTGCCAGCAGCCCGACCCGGACGGCCCTTCCCTACGAGCAGTACTTC. It translates to CASSPTRTALPYEQYF. The full variable domain, rest sourced from reference TRBV7-9 and TRBJ2-7, is DTGVSQNPRHKITKRGQNVTFRCDPISEHNRLYWYRQTLGQGPEFLTYFQNEAQLEKSRLLSDRFSAERPKGSFSTLEIQRTEQGDSAMYLCASSPTRTALPYEQYFGPGTRLTVT.

There are a few counts of this clone. The gene calls are TRBV11-3 and TRBJ2-2, with 10 nucleotides matching TRBD2. Germline V gene lookup returns CDR1 SGHNT and CDR2 YENEEA. V lost 4 bases and J lost 6; bases outside the gene matches: 2. The CDR3 has 14 amino acids. CDR3 bases: TGTGCCAGCAGCTCTAGCGGGAGCCCCGGGGAGCTGTTTTTT. This translates into CASSSSGSPGELFF.

The chain links TRBV7-3 to TRBJ2-1; 9 bases match TRBD2. Germline CDR1 reads SGHTA; CDR2 reads FQGTGA. J gave up 1 base and V 5 bases, and 6 bases lay outside the gene matches. The CDR3 runs 16 residues. The CDR3 loop reads CASSLGGLASYNEQFF. For the CDR3, the DNA is TGTGCCAGCAGCCTGGGGGGACTAGCTTCCTACAATGAGCAGTTCTTC.

The DNA for the CDR3 is TGTGCCAGCGTAAATCCGGCGGGGGGGCGGGAGCAGTTCTTC. Translating gives CASVNPAGGREQFF. This chain links TRBV7-9 with TRBJ2-1; the match to TRBD2 covers 9 bases. Germline V gene sequence: CDR1 SEHNR, CDR2 FQNEAQ (reference sequence). CDR3 length: 14 residues. Germline trimming cut 8 bases from V and 10 bases from J; bases unmatched to any gene: 12. The entire variable domain, with the rest obtained from reference TRBV7-9 and TRBJ2-1, is as follows: DTGVSQNPRHKITKRGQNVTFRCDPISEHNRLYWYRQTLGQGPEFLTYFQNEAQLEKSRLLSDRFSAERPKGSFSTLEIQRTEQGDSAMYLCASVNPAGGREQFFGPGTRLTVL.

The chain is built from TRBV13 and TRBJ2-5, with D unclear. The length of the CDR3 is 15 residues. Deletions cut 0 bases from V and 2 bases from J, with 10 bases between. From germline, CDR1 is PRHDT and CDR2 FYEKMQ (reference sequence). Here the CDR3 DNA reads TGTGCCAGCAGCTTAGGCCGCGGTCTACAAGAGACCCAGTACTTC. This sequence encodes CASSLGRGLQETQYF. The variable domain in full, completed from reference TRBV13 and TRBJ2-5, reads AAGVIQSPRHLIKEKRETATLKCYPIPRHDTVYWYQQGPGQDPQFLISFYEKMQSDKGSIPDRFSAQQFSDYHSELNMSSLELGDSALYFCASSLGRGLQETQYFGPGTRLLVL.

This clone was detected once. V and J are TRBV5-1 and TRBJ2-5, with 9 positions matching TRBD1. The CDR3 has 14 amino acids. Germline V lookup: CDR1 SGHRS, CDR2 YFSETQ. Unmatched junction bases numbered 8, after V lost 6 bases and J lost 5 bases. This chain's CDR3 is CASNEQGAGETQYF. The CDR3 nucleotides read TGCGCCAGCAACGAACAGGGGGCGGGGGAGACCCAGTACTTC.

The chain combines TRBV7-8 with TRBJ1-4; D perhaps matches TRBD1 (6 bases). Germline CDR1 is SGHVS and CDR2 is FQNEAQ. Between the trimmed V and J ends, which lost 7 bases and 3 bases, there was a span of 15 bases. The CDR3 runs to 15 residues. CDR3 region: CASTLQGTANEKLFF. In nucleotides, the CDR3 is TGTGCCAGCACCTTGCAGGGGACGGCTAATGAAAAACTGTTTTTT. Drawing the rest from reference TRBV7-8 and TRBJ1-4, the complete variable domain is GAGVSQSPRYKVAKRGQDVALRCDPISGHVSLFWYQQALGQGPEFLTYFQNEAQLDKSGLPSDRFFAERPEGSVSTLKIQRTQQEDSAVYLCASTLQGTANEKLFFGSGTQLSVL.

This clone appeared a single time. This chain connects TRBV27 to TRBJ1-2; TRBD1 is a possible D gene (6 bases). This CDR3 comprises 14 residues. Germline V lookup: CDR1 MNHEY, CDR2 SMNVEV (reference sequence). The V and J ends lost 2 bases and 8 bases respectively, with 15 bases between them. This chain's CDR3 is CASSLERGAFGYTF. CDR3 DNA sequence: TGTGCCAGCAGTTTAGAAAGGGGGGCGTTCGGCTACACCTTC.

The chain combines TRBV5-1 with TRBJ1-3; D ambiguous. The V end was cut by 5 bases, the J end by 2 bases, with 14 bases between. CDR3 length equals 15 residues. Germline V lookup: CDR1 SGHRS, CDR2 YFSETQ. The CDR3 protein is CASRQHREAGNTIYF. DNA of the CDR3: TGCGCCAGCAGACAACACAGAGAAGCTGGAAACACCATATATTTT. The whole variable domain, remainder taken from reference TRBV5-1 and TRBJ1-3, is KAGVTQTPRYLIKTRGQQVTLSCSPISGHRSVSWYQQTPGQGLQFLFEYFSETQRNKGNFPGRFSGRQFSNSRSEMNVSTLELGDSALYLCASRQHREAGNTIYFGEGSWLTVV.

V and J are TRBV5-5 and TRBJ2-2; TRBD1 matches 9 bases. From germline, CDR1 is SGHKS and CDR2 YYEKEE (reference sequence). V shed 0 bases and J 4 bases; nucleotides not matched to a gene: 1. The CDR3 is 15 amino acids. The chain's CDR3 is CASSLGTGVTGELFF. For the CDR3, the DNA is TGTGCCAGCAGCTTGGGGACAGGGGTCACCGGGGAGCTGTTTTTT.

V gene TRBV29-1 combines with J gene TRBJ2-5, with D perhaps matching TRBD1 (7 bases). Germline CDR1 and CDR2: SQVTM and ANQGSEA. V dropped 3 bases and J dropped 4 bases, with 12 bases sitting between them. The length of the CDR3 is 13 residues. DNA for the CDR3: TGCAGCGTTGAGGAGGGGGCGGGAGAGACCCAGTACTTC. Translating it yields CSVEEGAGETQYF.